This T cell receptor beta chain came from a study of cytomegalovirus exposure and HLA in healthy donors. Study-wide points: The authors assumed roughly uniform sequencing depth across donors for presence/absence analyses.

The CDR3 extends over 16 amino acids. The V end was cut by 5 bases, the J end by 4 bases, with 18 bases between. CDR1 SGHVS and CDR2 FQNEAQ come from the germline V gene. The primer mix had 60 Vbeta and 13 Jbeta primers. TCRdb's table, derived via immunoSEQ multiplex PCR, lists solely in-frame clones and lacks some. This repertoire shows 130,000 to 150,000 clones, around 78% found once; its top ten account for 2% to 2.5%. In the case of this clone: The antigen remains undetermined.

The V gene is TRBV7-8, the J gene TRBJ1-5; TRBD1 might be the D (6 bases). The specimen was PBMCs. The TCR was taken from a woman between 18 and 29 years old in good health and CMV-seropositive. The CDR3 nucleotides read TGTGCCAGCAGCCGTGATCGGGCAGGGGCTAATCAGCCCCAGCATTTT. This translates into CASSRDRAGANQPQHF.